This is a list of T cell receptor beta chains from one sample in a study of blood T cell repertoires in COVID-19. The table came from immunoSEQ multiplex PCR; TCRdb's copy has only in-frame clones and leaves some out. The sample records about 110,000 clones, 76% being singletons. The material sequenced was peripheral blood. These receptors all stem from an elderly woman with acute or convalescent COVID-19. The CDR3 runs from the conserved cysteine through the conserved F or W. D genes are given only for firm matches. Clone size appears in some rows only: once, few, many, or a class for an expanded clone.

V gene,clone size,D gene,J gene,CDR3 DNA,CDR3 protein
TRBV3-1/TRBV3-2,.,.,TRBJ2-7,TGTGCCAGCAGCCAAGATTCGGCCCAAGGGGCCTACGAGCAGTACTTC,CASSQDSAQGAYEQYF
TRBV4-1,few,TRBD2,TRBJ2-3,TGCGCCAGCAGCCAAGATCCGCCTAGCGGGATGATAGATACGCAGTATTTT,CASSQDPPSGMIDTQYF
TRBV5-1,once,TRBD2,TRBJ2-7,TGCGCCAGCAGCTTGGCCGTAGGACTAGCGGGGGCCTACGAGCAGTACTTC,CASSLAVGLAGAYEQYF
TRBV6-5,.,TRBD1,TRBJ1-1,TGTGCCAGCAGTTACTCGGGGGACAGTATTCTCCCTGAAGCTTTCTTT,CASSYSGDSILPEAFF
TRBV14,.,.,TRBJ2-7,TGTGCCAGCAGCCAAGTTTTCGAAACTGAGCAGTACTTC,CASSQVFETEQYF
TRBV5-4,.,TRBD2,TRBJ2-1,TGTGCCAGCAGCTTGGATAACCACGGGGGGAATGAGCAGTTCTTC,CASSLDNHGGNEQFF
TRBV5-1,.,TRBD2,TRBJ2-3,TGCGCCAGCAGCTCCCCTGGGGTAGCGGGAGTAACAGATACGCAGTATTTT,CASSSPGVAGVTDTQYF
TRBV6-4,.,TRBD1,TRBJ1-5,TGTGCCAGCAGCTTAACAGGGGGCCTAAATCAGCCCCAGCATTTT,CASSLTGGLNQPQHF
TRBV18,once,.,TRBJ2-7,TGTGCCAGCTCCCCCCAGACAGATCAGGCCTACGAGCAGTACTTC,CASSPQTDQAYEQYF
TRBV7-2,.,.,TRBJ2-4,TGTGCCAGCAGCTTAGACAGAAAAAACATTCAGTACTTC,CASSLDRKNIQYF
TRBV2,.,.,TRBJ1-2,TGTGCCAGGTTAGGAGCCGGGAGCCTCCGGGGCTACACCTTC,CARLGAGSLRGYTF
TRBV7-9,.,.,TRBJ2-1,TGTGCCAGCAGCAGAGCAGGCTCCTACAATGAGCAGTTCTTC,CASSRAGSYNEQFF
TRBV4-3,.,TRBD2,TRBJ2-3,TGCGCCAGCAGCCAAGGGCGGCTAGCGGGAGGGACAGATACGCAGTATTTT,CASSQGRLAGGTDTQYF
TRBV11-2,.,TRBD1,TRBJ1-1,TGTGCCAGCAGCTTGACAGGGGGAACTGAAGCTTTCTTT,CASSLTGGTEAFF
TRBV19,.,.,TRBJ1-5,TGTGCCAGTAGGGATACAGGGTGGAATCAGCCCCAGCATTTT,CASRDTGWNQPQHF
TRBV16,.,TRBD2,TRBJ2-2,TGTGCCAGCGGAGGACTAGCGGGAGGACAGAACACCGGGGAGCTGTTTTTT,CASGGLAGGQNTGELFF
TRBV27,.,TRBD2,TRBJ2-7,TGTGCCAGCAGTTTAAAAGCGGGAGCAGCAGACGAGCAGTACTTC,CASSLKAGAADEQYF
TRBV30,.,TRBD1,TRBJ1-1,TGTGCCTGGAGTGAGACAGGGGAAGCTTTCTTT,CAWSETGEAFF
TRBV7-7,.,TRBD1,TRBJ2-2,TGTGCCAGCAGCTCCGGGACAGGGAACACCGGGGAGCTGTTTTTT,CASSSGTGNTGELFF
TRBV7-9,.,TRBD1,TRBJ2-4,TGTGCCAGCAGCTTAAGGGGGACAGGGGAAAACATTCAGTACTTC,CASSLRGTGENIQYF
TRBV27,.,TRBD1,TRBJ2-3,TGTGCCAGCAGTTCAATGACAGGGCGAGGTACGCAGTATTTT,CASSSMTGRGTQYF
TRBV5-1,.,TRBD1,TRBJ1-1,TGCGCCAGCCCCCGGGACAGGGAGGAAGCTTTCTTT,CASPRDREEAFF
TRBV28,.,.,TRBJ1-1,TGTGCCAGCAGTTTACCGAGGATGTCGAACACTGAAGCTTTCTTT,CASSLPRMSNTEAFF
TRBV5-1,once,.,TRBJ2-7,TGCGCCAGCAGCTTGGCCAGCCGGGGGTTCTACGAGCAGTACTTC,CASSLASRGFYEQYF
TRBV3-1/TRBV3-2,.,.,TRBJ1-2,TGTGCCAGCAGCCAGGTCGGGTATGGCTACACCTTC,CASSQVGYGYTF
TRBV10-3,few,.,TRBJ1-1,TGTGCCATCAGTGCTGGGGTGGGGAGTATGAACACTGAAGCTTTCTTT,CAISAGVGSMNTEAFF
TRBV10-1,.,.,TRBJ1-1,TGCGCCAGCAGCCCACAGGCGGGGGGAGCTGAAGCTTTCTTT,CASSPQAGGAEAFF
TRBV9,.,.,TRBJ2-7,TGTGCCAGCAGCGTACAAACGGGGAGGGGGGCCCACGAGCAGTACTTC,CASSVQTGRGAHEQYF
TRBV19,.,TRBD2,TRBJ2-3,TGTGCCAGTAGTACGACTAGCGGGAGGGTGGATACGCAGTATTTT,CASSTTSGRVDTQYF
TRBV5-1,.,.,TRBJ2-3,TGCGCCAGCAGCTTGGCCGCAGATACGCAGTATTTT,CASSLAADTQYF
TRBV10-3,.,.,TRBJ1-1,TGTGCCATCAGTGAGAGCGGTTACACTGAAGCTTTCTTT,CAISESGYTEAFF
TRBV9,.,TRBD2,TRBJ2-7,TGTGCCAGCAGCGTAAGCGGGGGGGCCCTCCAAGAGCAGTACTTC,CASSVSGGALQEQYF
TRBV4-1,.,TRBD2,TRBJ2-1,TGCGCCAGCAGCCAGGCAGGGACTAGCGGGAGGGTTGAGCAGTTCTTC,CASSQAGTSGRVEQFF
TRBV2,.,.,TRBJ2-1,TGTGCCAGCAGTACAGAACGGTCTTACAATGAGCAGTTCTTC,CASSTERSYNEQFF
TRBV19,.,TRBD1,TRBJ1-1,TGTGCCAGTAGCCGCCTGGGACAGGGAATTAACACTGAAGCTTTCTTT,CASSRLGQGINTEAFF
TRBV5-1,.,.,TRBJ1-1,TGCGCCAGCAGCTCCACCTTCGGTGGGAACACTGAAGCTTTCTTT,CASSSTFGGNTEAFF
TRBV4-2,.,TRBD1,TRBJ1-5,TGTGCCAGCAGCCACGGGACAGGGGGCAGCAATCAGCCCCAGCATTTT,CASSHGTGGSNQPQHF
TRBV9,.,.,TRBJ2-3,TGTGCCAGCAGCGTAGACTTAGCGACAGATACGCAGTATTTT,CASSVDLATDTQYF
TRBV14,.,.,TRBJ2-1,TGTGCCAGCAGAGAGAGGTCTCACTACAATGAGCAGTTCTTC,CASRERSHYNEQFF
TRBV11-2,.,.,TRBJ1-6,TGTGCCAGCAGCTTGGTGAGCGCCTATAATTCACCCCTCCACTTT,CASSLVSAYNSPLHF
TRBV30,.,.,TRBJ1-2,TGTGCCTGGGGCGCTAAGCTCTATGGCTACACCTTC,CAWGAKLYGYTF
TRBV10-1,.,.,TRBJ2-1,TGCGCCAGCAGTCAGGGCAGCACCTACAATGAGCAGTTCTTC,CASSQGSTYNEQFF
TRBV9,.,.,TRBJ1-3,TGTGCCAGCAGCGTAGACCCTACTAACTCTGGAAACACCATATATTTT,CASSVDPTNSGNTIYF
TRBV12-3/TRBV12-4,many,.,TRBJ2-1,TGTGCCAGCAGTCATACAGACAGGGAGCAGTTCTTC,CASSHTDREQFF
TRBV5-1,.,TRBD2,TRBJ2-3,TGCGCCAGCAGCTTCCCTCTAGCGGGGGGGCAAACAGATACGCAGTATTTT,CASSFPLAGGQTDTQYF
TRBV6-5,.,.,TRBJ2-2,TGTGCCAGCAGTAACAAGGGGCTATACACCGGGGAGCTGTTTTTT,CASSNKGLYTGELFF
TRBV4-2,once,.,TRBJ1-5,TGTGCCAGCAGCCAAAGTTGGGCAGGGCATGGCCAGCCCCAGCATTTT,CASSQSWAGHGQPQHF
TRBV7-2,.,TRBD1,TRBJ2-4,TGTGCCAGCAGCCCAGACAGGGAGAACATTCAGTACTTC,CASSPDRENIQYF
TRBV5-1,.,TRBD1,TRBJ1-5,TGCGCCAGCAGCTCGACAGGGGGCGCGCATCAGCCCCAGCATTTT,CASSSTGGAHQPQHF
TRBV30,.,TRBD1,TRBJ2-3,TGTGCCTGGGCCACCGAGGGGGCCCACACAGATACGCAGTATTTT,CAWATEGAHTDTQYF
TRBV21-1,.,.,TRBJ2-5,TGTGCCAGCAGCAAAGCGCAAGAGGGTCTTATGCCCCAAGAGACCCAGTACTTC,CASSKAQEGLMPQETQYF
TRBV7-8,.,TRBD1,TRBJ2-7,TGTGCCAGCAGCCGCCGGACAGGGAGGTACGAGCAGTACTTC,CASSRRTGRYEQYF
TRBV11-2,.,TRBD1,TRBJ2-2,TGTGCCAGCGGGGTACCGACAGGGGGCACCGGGGAGCTGTTTTTT,CASGVPTGGTGELFF
TRBV5-1,.,TRBD2,TRBJ2-3,TGCGCCAGCAGCTTGGTGGTAGCGGGGACTTCGGGGGATACGCAGTATTTT,CASSLVVAGTSGDTQYF
TRBV6-1,.,TRBD1,TRBJ1-5,TGTGCCAGCAGTGAAGCTTGGGACAGGGTGTTTCAGCCCCAGCATTTT,CASSEAWDRVFQPQHF
TRBV4-1,few,.,TRBJ1-1,TGCGCCAGCAGCCAAGTTCAGATGAACACTGAAGCTTTCTTT,CASSQVQMNTEAFF
TRBV11-2,.,TRBD1,TRBJ2-4,TGTGCCAGCAGCCCAGGGACAGGGGCTGCAATTCAGTACTTC,CASSPGTGAAIQYF
TRBV28,.,TRBD1,TRBJ1-6,TGTGCCAGCAGTTTTCAGGGGGCAGGGTCACCCCTCCACTTT,CASSFQGAGSPLHF
TRBV5-4,few,TRBD2,TRBJ2-1,TGTGCCAGCAGCTTTGGCGGGAGCTCCTACAATGAGCAGTTCTTC,CASSFGGSSYNEQFF